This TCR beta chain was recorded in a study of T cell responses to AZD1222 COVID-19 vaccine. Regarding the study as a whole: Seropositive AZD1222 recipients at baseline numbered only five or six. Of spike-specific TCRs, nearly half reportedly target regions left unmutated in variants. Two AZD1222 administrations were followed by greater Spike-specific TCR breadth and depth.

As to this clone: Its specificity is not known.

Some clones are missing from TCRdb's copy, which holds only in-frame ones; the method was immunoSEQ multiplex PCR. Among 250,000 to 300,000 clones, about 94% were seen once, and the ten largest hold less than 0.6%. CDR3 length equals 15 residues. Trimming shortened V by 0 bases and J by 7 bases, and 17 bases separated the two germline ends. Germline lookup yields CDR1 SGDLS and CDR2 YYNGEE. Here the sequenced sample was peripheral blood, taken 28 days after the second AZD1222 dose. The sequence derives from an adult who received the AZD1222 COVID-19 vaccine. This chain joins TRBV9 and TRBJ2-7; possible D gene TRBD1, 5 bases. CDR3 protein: CASSVEVNRLGEQYF. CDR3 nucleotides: TGTGCCAGCAGCGTAGAGGTAAACAGGCTTGGGGAGCAGTACTTC.